This TCR beta chain was recorded in a study of OX40 agonist ivuxolimab in advanced cancers. About the study: Ivuxolimab, an antibody acting as an agonist of OX40 (CD134), was used to treat patients. Patients with hepatocellular carcinoma, melanoma, renal cell or head and neck cancer made up the dose-escalation patients.

Systemic immunosuppression or a history of autoimmune disease excluded patients. The study's findings and limits: There were, on average, more expanded clones in CD8+ T cells than in CD4+.

From germline, CDR1 is MGHRA and CDR2 YSYEKL. The CDR3 is 16 amino acids. Trimming took 4 bases from V and 4 from J; bases not matched to a gene: 7. Turning to this clone: The antigen remains undetermined.

Sequencing used immunoSEQ multiplex PCR; TCRdb keeps in-frame clones, though not all of them. The top ten clones hold roughly 49% of a sample with fewer than 50,000 clones, approximately 86% of them seen once. The sample here was CD4+ or CD8+ T cells sorted from blood, taken in a trial of the OX40 agonist ivuxolimab. This sequence was found in an adult with an advanced solid tumor such as melanoma, head and neck, liver or kidney cancer. This chain joins TRBV4-1 and TRBJ1-6, with 7 nucleotides matching TRBD1. CDR3: CASSRNGQVYNSPLHF. CDR3 bases: TGCGCCAGCAGCCGGAACGGACAGGTTTATAATTCACCCCTCCACTTT.